A single sample gave rise to the 8 T cell receptor beta chains below, sequenced in a study of regulatory T cells in long-lasting Graves disease. Time point: newly diagnosed GD, antithyroid drugs for less than 3 months. PBMC-extracted RNA yielded the TCR library. For TCR beta, libraries came from iRepertoire HTBI primers and Arm-PCR of CDR3 regions. MiXCR, applied by TCRdb to the multiplex PCR reads, yields one record per CDR3 protein. The sample lists under 700,000 distinct CDR3 sequences, roughly a sixth occurring once. These data were likewise used in another study, on T cells in Graves' hyperthyroidism and ophthalmopathy.

Specimen: peripheral blood mononuclear cells (PBMCs), collected at new diagnosis, from a patient treated with antithyroid drugs. Source of these receptors: a woman aged 35 to 59 with Graves disease.

Ten or more counts support this clonotype. This chain links TRBV6-5 with TRBJ1-2, with 8 nucleotides matching TRBD1. The CDR3 is 14 residues long. The germline CDR1 and CDR2 sequences are MNHEY and SVGAGI. Losses at the gene ends were 2 bases for V and 7 bases for J; bases not matched to a gene: 6. The CDR3 sequence: CASSYAQGASGYTF. The DNA of the CDR3 is TGTGCCAGCAGTTACGCCCAGGGGGCCAGTGGCTACACCTTC.

The genes are TRBV6-2 or TRBV6-3 and TRBJ2-1; D gene uncertain. The CDR3 covers 15 residues. The V gene's germline CDR1 is MNHEY and CDR2 SVGEGT. The ends were cut back, 2 bases at V and 0 bases at J, with 8 bases in the middle. This CDR3 is CASSYRRASYNEQFF. CDR3 DNA: TGTGCCAGCAGTTACCGACGGGCCTCCTACAATGAGCAGTTCTTC.

This clonotype has only a few counts. Written as DNA, the CDR3 is TGTGCCAGCAGGTACCGGATGGGGGGGATGAACACTGAAGCTTTCTTT. This codes for CASRYRMGGMNTEAFF. V and J are TRBV12-3 or TRBV12-4 and TRBJ1-1; the D gene is possibly TRBD1 (5 bases). V lost 6 bases and J lost 0, with 17 bases in between. CDR3 length: 16 amino acids.

This clonotype was detected many times. The chain carries TRBV5-5 and TRBJ1-5; a weak D match, TRBD1 (5 bases). V was cut by 3 bases and J by 11 bases, with 15 bases left in between. The CDR3 has 13 residues. CDR1 SGHKS and CDR2 YYEKEE come from the germline V gene (reference sequence). The CDR3 DNA is TGTGCCAGCAGCTGGGACGGGACTCGGTCCCAGCATTTT. It yields the protein CASSWDGTRSQHF. The variable domain in full, completed from reference TRBV5-5 and TRBJ1-5, reads DAGVTQSPTHLIKTRGQQVTLRCSPISGHKSVSWYQQVLGQGPQFIFQYYEKEERGRGNFPDRFSARQFPNYSSELNVNALLLGDSALYLCASSWDGTRSQHFGDGTRLSIL.

This clonotype was detected ten times or more. V and J are TRBV2 and TRBJ1-1, with D possibly being TRBD1 (5 bases). V gave up 5 bases and J gave up 7 bases, with 11 bases separating them. Germline CDR1 SNHLY, CDR2 FYNNEI. The CDR3 extends over 12 amino acids. DNA for the CDR3: TGTGCCAGCAGTCAGGACATAAGTGAAGCTTTCTTT. The encoded protein is CASSQDISEAFF. Combining the CDR3 with reference TRBV2 and TRBJ1-1 gives the whole variable domain EPEVTQTPSHQVTQMGQEVILRCVPISNHLYFYWYRQILGQKVEFLVSFYNNEISEKSEIFDDQFSVERPDGSNFTLKIRSTKLEDSAMYFCASSQDISEAFFGQGTRLTVV.

The rearrangement uses TRBV24-1 and TRBJ1-1; tentative D call: TRBD1 (5 bases). V shed 3 bases and J shed 6 bases, with 10 bases lying between them. Germline CDR1 KGHDR, CDR2 SFDVKD. CDR3 length equals 13 residues. Here the CDR3 reads CATSDGGRAEAFF. CDR3 bases: TGTGCCACCAGTGATGGGGGTCGGGCTGAAGCTTTCTTT.

Regarding this clonotype: This CDR3 fails to terminate in the conserved phenylalanine or tryptophan, so it likely reflects a read error. The rearrangement links TRBV25-1 to TRBJ2-7; 7 bases are a match to TRBD2. CDR3 length equals 15 residues. CDR1 is MGHDK, CDR2 SYGVNS, per germline. V shed 6 bases and J 1 base; nucleotides not matched to a gene: 9. The CDR3 region has the DNA TGTGCCAGCAGCCTATCTAGCGGCCTTTCCTACGAGCAGTACCTC. Protein: CASSLSSGLSYEQYL.

This clonotype was recorded at least ten times. The chain carries TRBV6-1 and TRBJ2-7, with a possible D match to TRBD2 (5 bases). Germline CDR1 and CDR2: MNHNS and SASEGT. The CDR3 loop spans 14 amino acids. V dropped 5 bases and J dropped 5 bases, with 16 bases sitting between them. CDR3 coding DNA: TGTGCCAGCAGTCTCCTAGCCACCCCTCACGAGCAGTACTTC. It codes for CASSLLATPHEQYF.